This T cell receptor (beta chain) was captured in a study of T-cell reconstitution after alpha-beta-depleted transplantation in children. Preparing the TCRbeta library involved the use of unique molecular identifiers. TCRdb reprocessed the PCR reads with MiXCR, giving one entry per CDR3 protein. The table lists about 830,000 distinct CDR3 sequences, under 20% of them singletons. At least ten counts were recorded for this clonotype. As yet, its antigen is unknown. The V gene's germline CDR1 is SGHRS and CDR2 YFSETQ. The CDR3 consists of 10 residues. V dropped 6 bases and J dropped 4 bases, with 4 bases sitting between them. Study conclusions and caveats: By one year post-transplant, T-cell counts and diversity largely arose from T cells that were newly produced. The high TCRbeta diversity at day 60 in some patients came from surviving recipient T cells and thymic progenitors.

This receptor was taken from a male patient between 10 and 17 years old who had a stem cell transplant for acute lymphoblastic leukemia, so the T cells may come from the graft donor. The source material was PBMCs, mostly from graft donor cells, sampled 360 days after TCRalphabeta/CD19-depleted stem cell transplant. The chain is built from TRBV5-1 and TRBJ1-1; D call uncertain. In DNA, the CDR3 is TGCGCCAGCAAGGGCACTGAAGCTTTCTTT. Its translation is CASKGTEAFF. The variable domain in full, with the rest retrieved from reference TRBV5-1 and TRBJ1-1, is KAGVTQTPRYLIKTRGQQVTLSCSPISGHRSVSWYQQTPGQGLQFLFEYFSETQRNKGNFPGRFSGRQFSNSRSEMNVSTLELGDSALYLCASKGTEAFFGQGTRLTVV.